Below, 9 T cell receptor beta chains from the same sample are listed, as sequenced in a study of blood T cells in healthy people across ages. Using a J-beta primer mix together with a sample-barcoded 5' primer, a second PCR was run for 7 to 11 cycles. TCRdb independently ran MiXCR on the 5' RACE reads; one entry per CDR3 protein. The table lists about 800,000 distinct CDR3 sequences, 20% to 25% of them singletons, with under 4.5% in the top ten. These sequences were also reported in another study, on T cells of mothers and their children.

Input material: blood. Source of these receptors: a boy between 10 and 17 years old in good health.

This clonotype has just a few counts. V usage is TRBV3-1 and J usage is TRBJ2-5; D is undetermined. With the DNA end fitting TRBJ2-7 better, the J assignment may be wrong. The CDR3 contains 12 residues. In germline, CDR1 is LGHDT, CDR2 YNNKEL (reference sequence). This chain's CDR3 is CASTSDGYEQYF. CDR3 in DNA: TGTGCCAGCACCTCGGACGGATACGAGCAGTACTTC.

Notes on this clonotype: A read error may produce the germline difference seen at one junction end. The chain is built from TRBV7-7 and TRBJ2-1, with D tentatively TRBD2 (6 bases). The length of the CDR3 is 13 residues. The germline V gene encodes CDR1 SSHAT and CDR2 FNYEAQ (reference sequence). CDR3 nucleotides: TGTGCTAGCAGCTTAGAACTAGCCGATGAGCAGTTCTTC. It encodes CASSLELADEQFF.

The chain links TRBV6-1 to TRBJ2-7; unclear D gene. The V and J ends lost 0 bases and 4 bases respectively, with 10 bases between them. This CDR3 has 14 residues. The germline V gene encodes CDR1 MNHNS and CDR2 SASEGT. The CDR3 sequence is CASSEAIGEYEQYF. The CDR3 DNA reads as TGTGCCAGCAGTGAAGCTATAGGAGAGTACGAGCAGTACTTC.

The rearrangement links TRBV5-5 to TRBJ1-3; D gene ambiguous. The V end was cut by 0 bases, the J end by 1 base, with 14 bases between. The CDR3 has 17 residues. Looked up from germline, CDR1 is SGHKS and CDR2 is YYEKEE (reference sequence). CDR3 residues: CASSLGVDTASGNTIYF. Written as DNA, the CDR3 is TGTGCCAGCAGCTTGGGGGTTGACACGGCGTCTGGAAACACCATATATTTT.

This clonotype was seen a handful of times. This chain uses TRBV18 with TRBJ1-2, with D hard to call. Looked up from germline, CDR1 is KGHSH and CDR2 is LQKENI. With 4 bases removed from V and 3 bases from J, the gap between germline ends came to 6 bases. The CDR3 has 12 residues. CDR3 nucleotide sequence: TGTGCCAGCTCACACCCGTACTATGGCTACACCTTC. Translation gives CASSHPYYGYTF. The complete variable domain, with remaining parts taken from reference TRBV18 and TRBJ1-2, reads NAGVMQNPRHLVRRRGQEARLRCSPMKGHSHVYWYRQLPEEGLKFMVYLQKENIIDESGMPKERFSAEFPKEGPSILRIQQVVRGDSAAYFCASSHPYYGYTFGSGTRLTVV.

The chain is built from TRBV9 and TRBJ2-3; TRBD1 aligns across 8 bases. The germline V gene encodes CDR1 SGDLS and CDR2 YYNGEE. V lost 3 bases to trimming and J lost 4 bases; unmatched junction nucleotides: 10. The CDR3 contains 16 residues. CDR3 amino acids: CASSGPRQGKADTQYF. The CDR3 DNA is TGTGCCAGCAGCGGCCCTCGACAGGGGAAGGCAGATACGCAGTATTTT.

Comment on this clonotype: The missing conserved phenylalanine or tryptophan at the end of this CDR3 makes a read error likely. The chain links TRBV7-9 to TRBJ1-1; the D is unclear. CDR3 length: 11 residues. CDR1 and CDR2 (germline): SEHNR, FQNEAQ (reference sequence). V gave up 1 base and J gave up 7 bases, with 4 bases separating them. DNA of the CDR3: TGTGCCAGCAGCTTAGGAATTGAAGCTTTCCTT. It is translated as CASSLGIEAFL.

This clonotype showed up just a few times. V usage is TRBV12-3 or TRBV12-4 and J usage is TRBJ2-7; 7 bases line up with TRBD2. V trimming: 5 bases; J trimming: 2 bases; junction bases outside the gene matches: 6. The CDR3 totals 14 residues. The CDR3 coding sequence is TGTGCCAGCAGTCGGTTAGGACTAGCCTACGAGCAGTACTTC. It is translated as CASSRLGLAYEQYF.

CDR3 nucleotides: TGCAGCGTTTGGGACAGGGTAGATACGCAGTATTTT. This codes for CSVWDRVDTQYF. This sequence joins TRBV29-1 and TRBJ2-3; 9 bases line up with TRBD1. The CDR3 covers 12 residues. CDR1 SQVTM and CDR2 ANQGSEA come from the germline V gene. V gave up 5 bases and J gave up 5 bases; unmatched junction bases: 2.